This TCR beta chain appears in the sequencing data of a study of vaccination effects on CD4 cells after COVID-19. About the study: The vaccine given was either BNT162b2 or mRNA-1273, in two doses.

ViraFEST used viral peptide pools to expand antigen-specific CD4+ T cells before sequencing. Culturing for roughly 10 days preceded CD4+ T cell isolation. No vaccinee had earlier SARS-CoV-2 infection, and nucleocapsid antibodies were negative. Fresh IL-2-containing medium replaced half the medium on days 3 and 7. The repertoire was sequenced with immunoSEQ multiplex PCR; TCRdb's copy has only in-frame clones and lacks some. This sample has approximately 30,000 clones; 55% to 75% occur once, and the top ten carry 8% to 11%. A note on this clone: The antigen is not known.

This specimen was CD4+ T cells from PBMCs cultured with SARS-CoV-2 spike peptides, taken before COVID-19 vaccination. This clonotype originated in a human donor who received a COVID-19 vaccine.

CDR3 coding DNA: TGCGCCAGCAGCTTGTCTGCCCGGGCCTCGACAGGTGGTGAAGCTTTCTTT. It encodes CASSLSARASTGGEAFF. The chain joins TRBV5-1 to TRBJ1-1; D might be TRBD1 (6 bases). Germline V gene data show CDR1 as SGHRS and CDR2 as YFSETQ. The CDR3 length is 17 residues. The germline V and J ends were trimmed by 1 base and 7 bases, with 23 bases remaining between them.